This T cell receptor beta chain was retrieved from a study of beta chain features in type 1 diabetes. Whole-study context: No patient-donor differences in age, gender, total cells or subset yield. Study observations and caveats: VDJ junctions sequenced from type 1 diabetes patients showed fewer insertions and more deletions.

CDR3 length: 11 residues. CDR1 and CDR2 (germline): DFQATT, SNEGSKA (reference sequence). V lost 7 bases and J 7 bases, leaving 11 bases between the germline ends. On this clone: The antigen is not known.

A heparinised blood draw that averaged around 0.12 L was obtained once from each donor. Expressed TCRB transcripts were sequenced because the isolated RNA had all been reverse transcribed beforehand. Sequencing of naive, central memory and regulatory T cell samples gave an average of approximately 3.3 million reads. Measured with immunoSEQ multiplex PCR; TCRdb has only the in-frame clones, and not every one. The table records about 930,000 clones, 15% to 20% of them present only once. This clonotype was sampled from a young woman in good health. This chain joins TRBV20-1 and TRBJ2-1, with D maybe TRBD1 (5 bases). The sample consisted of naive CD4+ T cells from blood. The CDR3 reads CSVGARNEQFF. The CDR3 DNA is TGCAGTGTTGGGGCGCGGAATGAGCAGTTCTTC.